This TCR beta chain stems from a study of blood T cells in healthy people across ages. Findings of the study overall: As age increased, TCR beta diversity per million T cells fell in a roughly linear fashion. Using unsorted PBMCs precluded a conclusive naive versus antigen-experienced comparison.

The authors ran a second PCR of about 7 to 11 cycles using a sample-barcoded 5' primer and a J-beta primer mix. MiXCR, run by TCRdb on the 5' RACE reads, gives a single entry per CDR3 protein. The table has around 800,000 distinct CDR3 sequences, 62% seen once. Worth noting for this clonotype: Its antigen is as yet unknown.

This CDR3 is built from 15 residues. Germline V gives CDR1 MNHEY, CDR2 SVGEGT. V trimming: 2 bases; J trimming: 6 bases; junction bases outside the gene matches: 5. The clonotype originates from a man younger than 45 in good health. Sequenced: blood. J is TRBJ2-1 and V is TRBV6-2 or TRBV6-3; 9 positions match TRBD2. The CDR3 sequence is CASSYPAGGANEQFF. CDR3 nucleotides: TGTGCCAGCAGTTACCCGGCGGGGGGGGCCAATGAGCAGTTCTTC.